The sequence of this T cell receptor (beta chain) was determined in a study of OX40 agonist ivuxolimab in advanced cancers. CDR1 SNHLY and CDR2 FYNNEI come from the germline V gene. The length of the CDR3 is 14 residues. Trimming stripped 8 bases from V and 0 bases from J, with 12 bases between. Profiling relied on immunoSEQ multiplex PCR, and the TCRdb table lists in-frame clones only, not all of them. Here the sample spans tens of thousands of clones, 80% to 95% being singletons. The TCR was taken from an adult with an advanced solid tumor such as melanoma, head and neck, liver or kidney cancer. The V and J genes are TRBV2 and TRBJ2-3; D may correspond to TRBD1 or TRBD2 (6 bases each). Sequenced here: CD4+ or CD8+ T cells sorted from blood, sampled in a trial of the OX40 agonist ivuxolimab. CDR3 in DNA: TGTGCCAGCGGGGGGCACACTAGCACAGATACGCAGTATTTT. Its translation is CASGGHTSTDTQYF.